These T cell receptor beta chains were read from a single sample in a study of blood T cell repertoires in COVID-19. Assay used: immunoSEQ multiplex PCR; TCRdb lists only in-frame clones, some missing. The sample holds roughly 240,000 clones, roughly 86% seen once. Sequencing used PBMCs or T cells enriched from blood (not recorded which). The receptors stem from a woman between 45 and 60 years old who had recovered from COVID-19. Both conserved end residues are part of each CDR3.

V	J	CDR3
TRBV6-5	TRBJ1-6	CASSSKTGVKSPLHF
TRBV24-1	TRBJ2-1	CATSAGLPYNEQFF
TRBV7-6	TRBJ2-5	CASSSSTSPETQYF
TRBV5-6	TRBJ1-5	CASSLGQGAWQPQHF
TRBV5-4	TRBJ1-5	CASSLAGVDGGNQPQHF
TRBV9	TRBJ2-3	CASSVVSSGIDTQYF
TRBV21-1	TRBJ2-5	CASKPLAGGGETQYF
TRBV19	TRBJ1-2	CASSMSEANYGYTF
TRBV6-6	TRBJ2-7	CASSKGQLKYEQYF
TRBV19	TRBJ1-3	CASSIRSGSGNTIYF
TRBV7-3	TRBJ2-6	CASSRQGSGANVLTF
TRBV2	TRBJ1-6	CASSETSSYNSPLHF
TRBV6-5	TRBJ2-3	CASSLGFPDTQYF
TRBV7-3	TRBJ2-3	CASSLRAPPDTQYF
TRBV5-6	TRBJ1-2	CASSGQGAYGYTF
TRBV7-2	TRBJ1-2	CASRQKGQLYAANYGYTF
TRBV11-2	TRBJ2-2	CASSLDLRLGELFF
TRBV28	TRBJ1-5	CASRGSEGVRLPQHF
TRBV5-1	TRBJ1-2	CASSSDRGGYTF
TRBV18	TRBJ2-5	CASSYQASGYQETQYF
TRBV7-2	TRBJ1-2	CASSFSRNYGYTF
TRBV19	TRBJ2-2	CASSPGRAGNTGELFF
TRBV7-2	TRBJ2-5	CASSLVGTALQETQYF
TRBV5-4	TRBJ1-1	CASSFIGGTNEAFF
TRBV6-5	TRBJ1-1	CASSLGQGYNTEAFF
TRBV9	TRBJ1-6	CASSVGGGHDYNSPLHF
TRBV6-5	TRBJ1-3	CASSRTGTGNTIYF
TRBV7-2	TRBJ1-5	CASSPTGDRQPQHF
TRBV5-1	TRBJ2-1	CASSPTSLRINEQFF
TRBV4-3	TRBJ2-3	CASSTSGYSTDTQYF
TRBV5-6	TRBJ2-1	CASSFFPSGGQQREQFF
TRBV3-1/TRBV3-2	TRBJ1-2	CASSPTGGTGYTF
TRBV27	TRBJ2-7	CASSFRSEQGAYEQYF
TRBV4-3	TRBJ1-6	CASSPGQGTSPLHF
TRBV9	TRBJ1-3	CASSVGAGGRVGNTIYF
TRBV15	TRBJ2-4	CATSRDPRQAKNIQYF
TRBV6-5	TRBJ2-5	CASSSPGRERETQYF
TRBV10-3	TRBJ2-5	CAISEGPQETQYF
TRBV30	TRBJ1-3	CAWSVQGGVSRSGNTIYF
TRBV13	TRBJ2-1	CASSSSGESYNEQFF
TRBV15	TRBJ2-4	CATSPTGELAKNIQYF
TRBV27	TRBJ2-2	CASSYGDRPTGELFF
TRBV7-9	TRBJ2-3	CASSLGQATDTQYF
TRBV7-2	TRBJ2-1	CASSLGPGENEQFF
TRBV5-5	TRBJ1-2	CASSKMDRDFTNYGYTF
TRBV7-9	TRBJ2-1	CASSRQTGEPYNEQFF
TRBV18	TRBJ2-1	CASSRRGGRNEQFF
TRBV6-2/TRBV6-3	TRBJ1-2	CASSYSMPGSGYTF
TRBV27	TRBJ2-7	CASSLYLLSYEQYF
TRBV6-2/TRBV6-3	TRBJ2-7	CASSSLQGARGEQYF
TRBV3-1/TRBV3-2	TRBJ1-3	CASSPQRTNSGNTIYF
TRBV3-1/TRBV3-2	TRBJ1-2	CASSRQGQPESGGYTF
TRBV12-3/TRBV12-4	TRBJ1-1	CASKLEGVEAFF
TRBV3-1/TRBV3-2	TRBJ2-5	CASSQDSGHQETQYF